This T cell receptor beta chain was recorded in a study of control samples from healthy donors and cancer patients. V shed 5 bases and J shed 2 bases, with 6 bases lying between them. CDR1 is MDHEN and CDR2 is SYDVKM in the germline V gene. The CDR3 runs 12 residues. TCRdb keeps only in-frame clones here, not all; method: immunoSEQ multiplex PCR. The table has 180,000 or so clones, around 91% seen once. Material: blood. The TCR was taken from a woman between 25 and 40 years old in good health. V gene TRBV28 combines with J gene TRBJ1-2; the D is unclear. This CDR3 is CASSGLNYGYTF. For the CDR3, the DNA is TGTGCCAGCAGTGGGTTGAACTATGGCTACACCTTC.